This TCR beta chain emerged from a study of response to subunit inactivated influenza vaccine. Looked up from germline, CDR1 is SGHTA and CDR2 is FQGNSA. The V gene end was trimmed by 5 bases and the J gene end by 5 bases; junction bases not matched to a gene: 8. This CDR3 is 16 amino acids long. This clonotype was counted between two and nine times. TCRdb itself ran the RT-PCR reads through MiXCR, one entry per CDR3 protein. The sample contains about 650,000 distinct CDR3 sequences, around 16% of which appear only once. This TCR came from a middle-aged man who received an inactivated influenza vaccine. The sequences come from PBMCs from blood, collected about 12 days after vaccination. V is TRBV7-2 and J is TRBJ2-5, with TRBD2 matching over 13 bases. CDR3 in amino acids: CASSPTGLAGSETQYF. The CDR3 region has the DNA TGTGCCAGCAGCCCCACGGGACTAGCGGGATCGGAGACCCAGTACTTC.